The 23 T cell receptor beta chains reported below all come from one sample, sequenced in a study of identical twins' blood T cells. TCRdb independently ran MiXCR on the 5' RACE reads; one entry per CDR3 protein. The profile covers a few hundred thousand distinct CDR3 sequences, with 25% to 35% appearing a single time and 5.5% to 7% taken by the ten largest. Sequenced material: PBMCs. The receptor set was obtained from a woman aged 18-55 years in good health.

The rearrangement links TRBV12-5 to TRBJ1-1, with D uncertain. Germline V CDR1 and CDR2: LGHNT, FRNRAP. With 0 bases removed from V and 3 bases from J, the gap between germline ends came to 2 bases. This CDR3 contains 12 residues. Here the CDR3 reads CASGLVHTEAFF. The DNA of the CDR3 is TGTGCTAGTGGTTTGGTTCACACTGAAGCTTTCTTT.

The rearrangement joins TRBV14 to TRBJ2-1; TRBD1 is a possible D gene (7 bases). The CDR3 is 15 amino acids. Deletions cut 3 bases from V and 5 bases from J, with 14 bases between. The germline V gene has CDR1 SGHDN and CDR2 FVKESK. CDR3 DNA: TGTGCCAGCAGCCAGGAGGGACAGATAAACAATGAGCAGTTCTTC. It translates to CASSQEGQINNEQFF. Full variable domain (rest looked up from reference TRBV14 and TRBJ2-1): EAGVTQFPSHSVIEKGQTVTLRCDPISGHDNLYWYRRVMGKEIKFLLHFVKESKQDESGMPNNRFLAERTGGTYSTLKVQPAELEDSGVYFCASSQEGQINNEQFFGPGTRLTVL.

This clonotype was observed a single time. The CDR3 loop is CASSIVGLGNQPQHF. In DNA, the CDR3 is TGTGCCAGTAGTATAGTAGGGTTGGGCAATCAGCCCCAGCATTTT. V and J are TRBV19 and TRBJ1-5, with unresolved D. The CDR3 extends over 15 amino acids. V gave up 1 base and J gave up 2 bases, with 9 bases separating them. Germline V gene data show CDR1 as LNHDA and CDR2 as SQIVND (reference sequence). The variable domain in full, with the rest retrieved from reference TRBV19 and TRBJ1-5, is DGGITQSPKYLFRKEGQNVTLSCEQNLNHDAMYWYRQDPGQGLRLIYYSQIVNDFQKGDIAEGYSVSREKKESFPLTVTSAQKNPTAFYLCASSIVGLGNQPQHFGDGTRLSIL.

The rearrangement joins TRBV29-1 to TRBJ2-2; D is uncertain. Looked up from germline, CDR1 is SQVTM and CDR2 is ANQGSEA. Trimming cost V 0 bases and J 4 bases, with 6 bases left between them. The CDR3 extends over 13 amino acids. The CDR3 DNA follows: TGCAGCGTTGAAGATCAATTCACCGGGGAGCTGTTTTTT. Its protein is CSVEDQFTGELFF.

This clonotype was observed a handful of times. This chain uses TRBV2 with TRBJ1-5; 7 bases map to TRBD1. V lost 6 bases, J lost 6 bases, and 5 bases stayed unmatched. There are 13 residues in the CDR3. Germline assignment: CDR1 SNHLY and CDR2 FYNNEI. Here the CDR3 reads CASRIRQGQPQHF. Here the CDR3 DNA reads TGTGCCAGCAGGATCAGACAGGGTCAGCCCCAGCATTTT.

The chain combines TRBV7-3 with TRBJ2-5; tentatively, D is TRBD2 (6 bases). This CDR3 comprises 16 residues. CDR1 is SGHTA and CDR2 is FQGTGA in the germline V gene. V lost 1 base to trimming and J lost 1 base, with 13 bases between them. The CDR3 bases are TGTGCCAGCAGCTTAATCGGACCTAGCGTCCAAGAGACCCAGTACTTC. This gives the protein CASSLIGPSVQETQYF. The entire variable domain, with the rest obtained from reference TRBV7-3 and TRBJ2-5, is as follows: GAGVSQTPSNKVTEKGKYVELRCDPISGHTALYWYRQSLGQGPEFLIYFQGTGAADDSGLPNDRFFAVRPEGSVSTLKIQRTERGDSAVYLCASSLIGPSVQETQYFGPGTRLLVL.

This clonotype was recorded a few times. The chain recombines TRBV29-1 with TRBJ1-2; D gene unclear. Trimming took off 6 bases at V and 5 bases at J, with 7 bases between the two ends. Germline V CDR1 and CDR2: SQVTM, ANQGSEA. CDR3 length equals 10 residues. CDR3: CSVPNYGYTF. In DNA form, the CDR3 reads TGCAGCGTACCCAATTATGGCTACACCTTC.

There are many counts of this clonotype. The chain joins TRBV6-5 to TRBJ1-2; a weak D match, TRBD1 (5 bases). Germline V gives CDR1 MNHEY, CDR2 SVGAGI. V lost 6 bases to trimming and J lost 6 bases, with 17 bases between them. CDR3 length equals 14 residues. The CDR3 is CASRWRGLMNGYTF. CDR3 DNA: TGTGCCAGCAGGTGGAGGGGCTTAATGAATGGCTACACCTTC.

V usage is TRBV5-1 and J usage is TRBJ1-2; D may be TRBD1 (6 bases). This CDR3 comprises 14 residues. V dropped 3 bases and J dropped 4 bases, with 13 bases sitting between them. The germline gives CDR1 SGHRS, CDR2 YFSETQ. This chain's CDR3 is CASSWTEPRYGYTF. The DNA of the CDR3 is TGCGCCAGCAGCTGGACAGAACCCCGCTATGGCTACACCTTC.

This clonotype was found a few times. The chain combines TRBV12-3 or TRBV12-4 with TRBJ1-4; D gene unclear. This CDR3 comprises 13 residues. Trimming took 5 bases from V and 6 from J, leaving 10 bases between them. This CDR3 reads CASSPEPDEKLFF. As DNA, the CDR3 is TGTGCCAGCAGTCCAGAACCCGATGAAAAACTGTTTTTT.

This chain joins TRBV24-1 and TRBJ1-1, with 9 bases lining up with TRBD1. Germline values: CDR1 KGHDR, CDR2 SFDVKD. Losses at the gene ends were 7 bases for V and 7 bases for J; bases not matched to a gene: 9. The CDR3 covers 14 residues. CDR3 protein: CATSWWGQGLEAFF. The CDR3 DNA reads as TGTGCCACCAGCTGGTGGGGACAGGGCCTTGAAGCTTTCTTT.

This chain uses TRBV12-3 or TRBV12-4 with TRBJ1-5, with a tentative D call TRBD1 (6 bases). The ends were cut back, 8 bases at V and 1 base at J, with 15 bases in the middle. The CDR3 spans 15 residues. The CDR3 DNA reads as TGTGCCAGCGGCCTCAGGGGAGAGAGCAATCAGCCCCAGCATTTT. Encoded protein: CASGLRGESNQPQHF.

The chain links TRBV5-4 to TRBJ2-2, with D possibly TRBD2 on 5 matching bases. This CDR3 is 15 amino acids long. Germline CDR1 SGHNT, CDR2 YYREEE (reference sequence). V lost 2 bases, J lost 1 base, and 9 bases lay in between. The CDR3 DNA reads TGTGCCAGCAGCTTCGGGGTTCGGAACACCGGGGAGCTGTTTTTT. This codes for CASSFGVRNTGELFF.

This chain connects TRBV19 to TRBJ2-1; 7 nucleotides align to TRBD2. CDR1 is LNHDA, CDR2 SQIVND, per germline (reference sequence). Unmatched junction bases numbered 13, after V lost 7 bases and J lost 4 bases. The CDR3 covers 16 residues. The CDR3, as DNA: TGTGCCAGTAAGGGGATGGCGGGAGAGGCGTACAATGAGCAGTTCTTC. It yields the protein CASKGMAGEAYNEQFF.

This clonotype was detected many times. The CDR3 DNA reads as TGTGCCAGCTCAGTTGGCGCAGATCAGGGTGCTAACTATGGCTACACCTTC. This sequence encodes CASSVGADQGANYGYTF. The chain employs TRBV12-3 or TRBV12-4 and TRBJ1-2, with a possible D match to TRBD1 (5 bases). V gave up 8 bases and J gave up 0 bases, with 22 bases separating them. The CDR3 loop spans 17 amino acids.

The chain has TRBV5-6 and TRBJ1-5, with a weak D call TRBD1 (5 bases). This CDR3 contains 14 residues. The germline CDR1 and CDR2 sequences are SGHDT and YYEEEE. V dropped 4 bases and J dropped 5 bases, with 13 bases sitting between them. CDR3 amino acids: CASSRTPTDQPQHF. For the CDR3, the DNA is TGTGCCAGCAGCCGGACACCTACGGATCAGCCCCAGCATTTT.

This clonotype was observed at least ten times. CDR3 DNA sequence: TGTGCCAGCAGTCCCATAGGGGGAAACACCATATATTTT. Protein product: CASSPIGGNTIYF. The rearrangement uses TRBV6-6 and TRBJ1-3; D is undetermined. V lost 5 bases and J lost 4, with 9 bases in between. CDR1 is MNHNY, CDR2 SVGAGI, per germline (reference sequence). The CDR3 contains 13 residues.

The CDR3 protein is CSVAEGNTEAFF. Here the CDR3 DNA reads TGCAGCGTTGCTGAGGGGAACACTGAAGCTTTCTTT. The chain uses TRBV29-1 and TRBJ1-1; no clear D. Trimming removed 4 bases at V and 1 base at J, with 7 bases between. Germline V gene lookup returns CDR1 SQVTM and CDR2 ANQGSEA. CDR3 length equals 12 residues.

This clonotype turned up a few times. The CDR3 region is CASSPLAGSDTQYF. In nucleotides, the CDR3 is TGCGCCAGCAGCCCCCTCGCGGGCTCAGATACGCAGTATTTT. The chain uses TRBV5-1 and TRBJ2-3; TRBD2 might be the D (5 bases). This CDR3 is built from 14 residues. Looked up from germline, CDR1 is SGHRS and CDR2 is YFSETQ. Trimming left V 4 bases short and J 4 bases short, with 13 bases between. Full variable domain (remainder filled in from reference TRBV5-1 and TRBJ2-3): KAGVTQTPRYLIKTRGQQVTLSCSPISGHRSVSWYQQTPGQGLQFLFEYFSETQRNKGNFPGRFSGRQFSNSRSEMNVSTLELGDSALYLCASSPLAGSDTQYFGPGTRLTVL.

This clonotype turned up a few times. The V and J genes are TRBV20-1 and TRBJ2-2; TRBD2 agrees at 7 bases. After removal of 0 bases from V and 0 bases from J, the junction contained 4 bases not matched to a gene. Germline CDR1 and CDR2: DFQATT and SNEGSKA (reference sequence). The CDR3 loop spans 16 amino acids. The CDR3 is CSARDTGRTNTGELFF. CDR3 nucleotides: TGCAGTGCTAGAGATACCGGGAGGACGAACACCGGGGAGCTGTTTTTT.

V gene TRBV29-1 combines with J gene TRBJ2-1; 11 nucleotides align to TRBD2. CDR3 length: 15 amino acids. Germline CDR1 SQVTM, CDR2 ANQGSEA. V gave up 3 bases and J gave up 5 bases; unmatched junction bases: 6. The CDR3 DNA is TGCAGCGTTGACAGGGGACTAGCGGTAAACAATGAGCAGTTCTTC. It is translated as CSVDRGLAVNNEQFF.

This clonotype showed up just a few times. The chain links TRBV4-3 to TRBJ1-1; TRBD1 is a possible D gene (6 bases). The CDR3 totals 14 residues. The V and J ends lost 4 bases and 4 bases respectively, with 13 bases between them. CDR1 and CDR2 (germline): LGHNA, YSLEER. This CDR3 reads CASSPRQGITEAFF. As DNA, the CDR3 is TGCGCCAGCAGCCCTAGGCAGGGGATCACTGAAGCTTTCTTT.

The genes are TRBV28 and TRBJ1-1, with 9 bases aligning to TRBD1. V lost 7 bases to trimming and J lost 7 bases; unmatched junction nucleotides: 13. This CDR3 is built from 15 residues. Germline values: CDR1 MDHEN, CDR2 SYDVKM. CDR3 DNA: TGTGCCAGCACCGACGGAGGGACAGGGACTGATGAAGCTTTCTTT. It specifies CASTDGGTGTDEAFF.